This entry features one TCR beta chain sequence. Its antigen is unidentified. The source of the sample is a study of beta chain features in type 1 diabetes. Study-level findings and limits: Shorter TCRB CDR3s, moderately but significantly so, were found in Type 1 diabetes patients in all four CD4+ subsets.

Trimming shortened V by 7 bases and J by 5 bases, and 17 bases separated the two germline ends. This CDR3 has 14 amino acids. The germline gives CDR1 LNHDA, CDR2 SQIVND (reference sequence). The isolated RNA, all of it, was reverse transcribed, so expressed TCRB transcripts were what got sequenced. The data were produced by immunoSEQ multiplex PCR, yet TCRdb's version contains in-frame clones alone and is incomplete. The sample lists about 710,000 clones, roughly 13% occurring once. V is TRBV19 and J is TRBJ1-1, with a weak D call TRBD1 (6 bases). Material for sequencing was naive CD4+ T cells from blood. The sequence was collected from a man between 18 and 35 years old with type 1 diabetes. The CDR3: CASNSLTGKTEAFF. CDR3 in DNA: TGTGCCAGTAATTCATTAACAGGGAAGACTGAAGCTTTCTTT.